This TCR beta chain was retrieved from a study of early T cells in non-severe SARS-CoV-2 infection. Overall study: Investigators sequenced bulk RNA drawn from unsorted whole blood, and chains remained unpaired.

The CDR3 spans 17 residues. After removal of 3 bases from V and 4 bases from J, the junction contained 12 bases not matched to a gene. Per the germline V gene, CDR1 is ENHRY and CDR2 is SYGVKD. Attached unique molecular identifiers marked individual cDNA molecules. Each CDR3 protein is one row after TCRdb ran MiXCR on the 5' RACE reads. The repertoire holds around 57,000 distinct CDR3 sequences, with 7% to 9% as singletons. Whole-study findings and limits: The matching step, a VDJdb search, favored anti-spike CD8 responses and missed private and CD4 specificities.

Details on this clonotype: The antigen remains undetermined.

The TCR sequence derives from an adult who was a healthcare worker with PCR-confirmed SARS-CoV-2 infection or an uninfected control (not recorded which). Sequencing was performed on whole blood. The chain is built from TRBV10-3 and TRBJ1-2; TRBD1 agrees at 9 bases. CDR3 amino acids: CAISDAALQGASYGYTF. The CDR3, as DNA: TGTGCCATCAGTGATGCCGCCTTACAGGGGGCCTCCTATGGCTACACCTTC.